Below, one T cell receptor (beta chain) is given with its context. As yet, its antigen is unknown. V gave up 3 bases and J gave up 5 bases; unmatched junction bases: 6. CDR1 and CDR2 from the germline V gene are SNHLY and FYNNEI. The CDR3 has 14 residues. This record belongs to a study of shared clonotypes between healthy human individuals. General study findings and limits: Lower generation probabilities were found for non-shared clonotypes than for those shared by all four donors. Naive subsets tended to show greater estimated richness than memory subsets.

Positive CCR7 selection of CD45RO-negative cells yielded the naive CD8 cells, and terminally differentiated effector memory CD45RA+ cells were excluded. The method was immunoSEQ multiplex PCR; TCRdb's version includes in-frame clones alone and lacks a portion of them. This sample has about 1.9 million clones, with approximately 92% found just once. The sequence was collected from a man aged 18-30 years in good health. Some clones in this sample may be carry-over from other donors' samples. V gene TRBV2 combines with J gene TRBJ2-7; 8 positions match TRBD1. The specimen sequenced was naive CD8+ T cells from PBMCs. CDR3 DNA: TGTGCCAGCAGTGACCAGGGGGCCTCACACGAGCAGTACTTC. It is translated as CASSDQGASHEQYF.